The 32 T cell receptor beta chains reported below all come from one sample, sequenced in a study of human T cells and chemical hapten exposure. Single cDNA molecules in the library carried unique molecular identifiers attached during preparation. Using its own MiXCR run on the reads, TCRdb lists one record per CDR3 protein. This table has roughly 120,000 distinct CDR3 sequences, 8% to 9.5% appearing once. Unfractionated whole blood was the source from which total RNA was extracted. Sample: whole blood. The source of these receptors is a human donor in good health. Some clones in this sample may be carry-over from other donors' samples.

This chain uses TRBV23-1 with TRBJ1-5, with D possibly matching TRBD1 (6 bases). TRBV23-1 is annotated as an ORF whose role is uncertain. Trimming stripped 5 bases from V and 0 bases from J, with 20 bases between. The CDR3 is 18 amino acids. CDR3 protein: CASSSGFRTDNSNQPQHF. The CDR3 region has the DNA TGCGCCAGCAGTTCGGGGTTTCGGACAGATAATAGCAATCAGCCCCAGCATTTT.

The chain has TRBV9 and TRBJ2-3; possible D gene TRBD1, 6 bases. The CDR3 is made up of 15 amino acids. CDR1 SGDLS and CDR2 YYNGEE come from the germline V gene. Trimming removed 0 bases at V and 3 bases at J, with 11 bases between. The CDR3 DNA follows: TGTGCCAGCAGCGTAGGGCAGGGGTGGACAGATACGCAGTATTTT. Residues: CASSVGQGWTDTQYF.

This clonotype came up many times. The CDR3 DNA reads TGTGCCAGCAGCCAAACGGGACAGGGGGCAGGAAACACCATATATTTT. Amino acid sequence: CASSQTGQGAGNTIYF. V usage is TRBV4-2 and J usage is TRBJ1-3, with TRBD1 identical over 12 bases. Germline loops: CDR1 LGHNA, CDR2 YNFKEQ. The junction had 3 bases not matched to a gene; V was cut back by 2 bases and J by 4 bases. The CDR3 sequence is 16 residues long.

This clonotype was seen a handful of times. This chain connects TRBV19 to TRBJ2-2, with D possibly being TRBD1 or TRBD2 (5 bases each). Germline V lookup: CDR1 LNHDA, CDR2 SQIVND (reference sequence). The CDR3 covers 14 residues. With 7 bases removed from V and 1 base from J, the gap between germline ends came to 10 bases. The CDR3 is CASTGTENTGELFF. The CDR3 DNA follows: TGTGCCAGTACCGGGACGGAGAACACCGGGGAGCTGTTTTTT.

A few counts support this clonotype. The J gene is TRBJ2-1, the V gene TRBV20-1; 10 nucleotides agree with TRBD2. This CDR3 is built from 15 residues. The germline V gene encodes CDR1 DFQATT and CDR2 SNEGSKA (reference sequence). The junction had 7 bases not matched to a gene; V was cut back by 6 bases and J by 2 bases. The CDR3 nucleotides read TGCAGTGCCAACCAAGCGGGAGGGCCCTACAATGAGCAGTTCTTC. Residues: CSANQAGGPYNEQFF.

The chain combines TRBV5-6 with TRBJ2-7; TRBD2 matches at 10 bases. CDR3 length: 15 amino acids. Trimming removed 0 bases from V and 2 bases from J; junction bases left unmatched: 2. Germline assignment: CDR1 SGHDT and CDR2 YYEEEE. CDR3 in DNA: TGTGCCAGCAGCTTGGGACTAGCGGGCACCTACGAGCAGTACTTC. This sequence encodes CASSLGLAGTYEQYF.

This clonotype was recorded at least ten times. The genes are TRBV27 and TRBJ1-1; TRBD1 agrees at 10 bases. Germline CDR1 and CDR2: MNHEY and SMNVEV (reference sequence). The J segment lost 5 bases and the V segment lost 5 bases, leaving 5 bases of the junction unmatched. This CDR3 contains 14 residues. DNA for the CDR3: TGTGCCAGCAGTGGACAGGGGGAAAGGACTGAAGCTTTCTTT. Its translation: CASSGQGERTEAFF.

The chain carries TRBV19 and TRBJ2-5, with 11 positions matching TRBD2. The germline CDR1 and CDR2 sequences are LNHDA and SQIVND (reference sequence). This CDR3 is 17 amino acids long. V lost 5 bases and J lost 2; bases outside the gene matches: 10. DNA of the CDR3: TGTGCCAGTAGTCCATGGACTAGCGGGCGCGGGCAAGAGACCCAGTACTTC. It encodes CASSPWTSGRGQETQYF.

This clonotype turned up a few times. This sequence joins TRBV15 and TRBJ1-2; 9 bases line up with TRBD1. The CDR3 runs 17 residues. The V gene's germline CDR1 is LNHNV and CDR2 YYDKDF (reference sequence). With V trimmed by 3 bases and J by 4 bases, 12 bases remained unmatched. This CDR3 is CATSRGDRDVELYGYTF. In DNA form, the CDR3 reads TGTGCCACCAGCAGGGGGGACAGGGATGTAGAACTCTATGGCTACACCTTC.

The chain uses TRBV7-9 and TRBJ1-1; possible D gene TRBD1, 5 bases. Germline CDR1 SEHNR, CDR2 FQNEAQ (reference sequence). The CDR3 is 16 residues long. With 2 bases removed from V and 4 bases from J, the gap between germline ends came to 17 bases. CDR3 coding DNA: TGTGCCAGCAGCTTATGGGGACTCCGGAGCGGCACTGAAGCTTTCTTT. The encoded protein is CASSLWGLRSGTEAFF.

In its sample, this clonotype was seen a few times. The chain has TRBV6-5 and TRBJ2-7; weak D call: TRBD1 (5 bases). There are 15 residues in the CDR3. V was clipped by 0 bases and J by 3 bases, with 12 bases between them. The germline V gene has CDR1 MNHEY and CDR2 SVGAGI. The CDR3 sequence is CASSYSRIGDYEQYF. The CDR3 DNA sequence: TGTGCCAGCAGTTACTCGAGGATAGGGGACTACGAGCAGTACTTC.

V is TRBV5-1 and J is TRBJ2-3; 12 bases align to TRBD2. The CDR3 is 17 amino acids. V dropped 0 bases and J dropped 6; count of bases not matched to a gene: 8. Germline lookup yields CDR1 SGHRS and CDR2 YFSETQ. The DNA of the CDR3 is TGCGCCAGCAGCTTGGCCACCGGGACTAGCGGGTACGATACGCAGTATTTT. Residues: CASSLATGTSGYDTQYF. The full variable domain, its missing parts supplied by reference TRBV5-1 and TRBJ2-3, is KAGVTQTPRYLIKTRGQQVTLSCSPISGHRSVSWYQQTPGQGLQFLFEYFSETQRNKGNFPGRFSGRQFSNSRSEMNVSTLELGDSALYLCASSLATGTSGYDTQYFGPGTRLTVL.

V is TRBV11-3 and J is TRBJ2-7; tentatively, D is TRBD1 or TRBD2 (5 bases each). The V end was cut by 5 bases, the J end by 4 bases, with 12 bases between. Germline values: CDR1 SGHNT, CDR2 YENEEA. The CDR3 is 13 residues long. The CDR3 DNA sequence: TGTGCCAGCAGCCGGGACGGGCCATACGAGCAGTACTTC. This encodes CASSRDGPYEQYF.

V gene TRBV7-9 combines with J gene TRBJ1-1; D gene uncertain. Germline CDR1 is SEHNR and CDR2 is FQNEAQ (reference sequence). V gave up 5 bases and J gave up 4 bases, with 20 bases separating them. This CDR3 has 16 residues. CDR3 sequence (DNA): TGTGCCAGCAGCCCCGATGTGGGGAAAGGTTTCACTGAAGCTTTCTTT. This sequence encodes CASSPDVGKGFTEAFF.

The chain uses TRBV12-3 or TRBV12-4 and TRBJ2-3, with 10 bases that match TRBD2. With 7 bases clipped from V and 8 bases from J, the junction kept 15 bases outside the gene matches. The CDR3 has 16 residues. CDR3 DNA: TGTGCCAGCACTCCCGGGCTAGCGGGGGATAGGGGTACGCAGTATTTT. Translated: CASTPGLAGDRGTQYF.

For this clonotype: A much more abundant neighbour one base away suggests this may be a read error. The chain has TRBV6-2 or TRBV6-3 and TRBJ2-7; D may correspond to TRBD1 or TRBD2 (5 bases each). Germline CDR1 MNHEY, CDR2 SVGEGT. This CDR3 has 14 residues. V lost 3 bases and J 3 bases, leaving 12 bases between the germline ends. CDR3 in amino acids: CASSYRDGHYEQYF. The CDR3 coding sequence is TGTGCCAGCAGTTATAGGGACGGGCACTACGAGCAGTACTTC.

This clonotype was found a few times. This chain connects TRBV5-1 to TRBJ2-3, with D tentatively TRBD2 (5 bases). The ends were cut back, 2 bases at V and 0 bases at J, with 13 bases in the middle. Germline values: CDR1 SGHRS, CDR2 YFSETQ. This CDR3 contains 16 residues. The CDR3 protein is CASSFGLITSTDTQYF. As DNA, the CDR3 is TGCGCCAGCAGCTTCGGACTGATCACTAGCACAGATACGCAGTATTTT.

The genes are TRBV30 and TRBJ1-3, with TRBD1 matching over 7 bases. Looked up from germline, CDR1 is GTSNPN and CDR2 is SVGIG (reference sequence). With V trimmed by 5 bases and J by 0 bases, 7 bases remained unmatched. CDR3 size: 15 residues. The CDR3, as DNA: TGTGCCTGGGGCCGGGACAGTCCCTCTGGAAACACCATATATTTT. Protein: CAWGRDSPSGNTIYF.

The gene calls are TRBV12-3 or TRBV12-4 and TRBJ1-1; D remains unclear. Deletions cut 2 bases from V and 11 bases from J, with 15 bases between. This CDR3 region has 13 residues. Written as DNA, the CDR3 is TGTGCCAGCAGTTTATCGACACCCGAACGGGCTTTCTTT. This sequence encodes CASSLSTPERAFF.

This clonotype appeared many times. This chain joins TRBV30 and TRBJ1-1; a possible D gene is TRBD1 (5 bases). V shed 3 bases and J shed 5 bases, with 13 bases lying between them. The V gene's germline CDR1 is GTSNPN and CDR2 SVGIG (reference sequence). The CDR3 extends over 13 amino acids. CDR3 protein: CAWSTMGVTEAFF. CDR3 sequence (DNA): TGTGCCTGGAGCACAATGGGGGTTACTGAAGCTTTCTTT.

This rearrangement joins TRBV14 to TRBJ2-2; 14 positions agree with TRBD2. The germline CDR1 and CDR2 sequences are SGHDN and FVKESK. Unmatched junction bases numbered 3, after V lost 4 bases and J lost 5 bases. The CDR3 runs 16 residues. CDR3 nucleotide sequence: TGTGCCAGCAGCCTGCGGACTAGCGGGAGGACCGGGGAGCTGTTTTTT. Translating it yields CASSLRTSGRTGELFF.

This clonotype occurred many times. This chain links TRBV6-2 or TRBV6-3 with TRBJ1-1; D not resolved. This CDR3 spans 14 amino acids. V dropped 6 bases and J dropped 0 bases, with 11 bases sitting between them. CDR1 and CDR2 (germline): MNHEY, SVGEGT. DNA for the CDR3: TGTGCCAGCAGCCTGGTTCTACTGAACACTGAAGCTTTCTTT. Protein sequence: CASSLVLLNTEAFF.

The sample holds a few counts of this clonotype. V and J are TRBV10-3 and TRBJ1-5; 9 nucleotides align to TRBD1. V lost 4 bases and J lost 0; bases outside the gene matches: 13. Germline CDR1 is ENHRY and CDR2 is SYGVKD. The CDR3 length is 19 residues. For the CDR3, the DNA is TGTGCCATCAGTGGACAACCGGGACAGGGAAACATTAGCAATCAGCCCCAGCATTTT. Its translation: CAISGQPGQGNISNQPQHF.

This clonotype has more than one count but fewer than ten. This chain joins TRBV4-1 and TRBJ2-1; a possible D gene is TRBD1 (5 bases). The CDR3 is 13 residues long. Germline loops: CDR1 MGHRA, CDR2 YSYEKL. Trimming removed 4 bases at V and 9 bases at J, with 13 bases between. For the CDR3, the DNA is TGCGCCAGCAGCCGGGGCCGTTCCACTGAGCAGTTCTTC. This codes for CASSRGRSTEQFF.

In its sample, this clonotype was seen many times. The rearrangement joins TRBV25-1 to TRBJ1-3; TRBD1 might be the D (5 bases). Looked up from germline, CDR1 is MGHDK and CDR2 is SYGVNS. With 6 bases removed from V and 0 bases from J, the gap between germline ends came to 6 bases. The CDR3 totals 13 residues. The CDR3 DNA follows: TGTGCCAGCAGGGACACCTCTGGAAACACCATATATTTT. Amino acid sequence: CASRDTSGNTIYF.

In its sample, this clonotype was seen many times. The V gene is TRBV6-1, the J gene TRBJ1-1, with 9 positions matching TRBD1. The CDR3 runs 16 residues. The ends lost 5 bases at V and 4 bases at J; junction bases unmatched: 11. CDR1 and CDR2 from the germline V gene are MNHNS and SASEGT. The CDR3 sequence: CASSPDVGTGSTEAFF. The CDR3 nucleotides are TGTGCCAGCAGTCCTGACGTTGGGACAGGGAGCACTGAAGCTTTCTTT.

A few counts support this clonotype. J is TRBJ2-3 and V is TRBV9, with TRBD2 identical over 8 bases. The CDR3 loop spans 14 amino acids. Trimming removed 2 bases from V and 5 bases from J; junction bases left unmatched: 4. Per the germline V gene, CDR1 is SGDLS and CDR2 is YYNGEE. CDR3 DNA sequence: TGTGCCAGCAGCGTGGGACTAGTGAAAGATACGCAGTATTTT. It is translated as CASSVGLVKDTQYF.

The chain has TRBV9 and TRBJ2-1; TRBD2 agrees at 11 bases. The CDR3 totals 17 residues. Losses at the gene ends were 0 bases for V and 4 bases for J; bases not matched to a gene: 6. Germline V lookup: CDR1 SGDLS, CDR2 YYNGEE. In DNA form, the CDR3 reads TGTGCCAGCAGCGTAGGGGCTAGCGGGGGGATTTACAATGAGCAGTTCTTC. Translating it yields CASSVGASGGIYNEQFF.

This clonotype was picked up many times. The V and J genes are TRBV20-1 and TRBJ1-1; maybe TRBD1 (5 bases). This CDR3 spans 15 amino acids. V lost 6 bases and J 3 bases, leaving 20 bases between the germline ends. From germline, CDR1 is DFQATT and CDR2 SNEGSKA (reference sequence). The DNA of the CDR3 is TGCAGTGCCAACCCGGGACTGCGGGTTGACACTGAAGCTTTCTTT. As protein: CSANPGLRVDTEAFF.

This rearrangement joins TRBV3-1 to TRBJ2-7; unclear D gene. V lost 7 bases and J lost 0, with 13 bases in between. The CDR3 spans 14 residues. Germline lookup yields CDR1 LGHDT and CDR2 YNNKEL (reference sequence). The CDR3 region is CASTPTLSSYEQYF. The CDR3 DNA reads as TGTGCCAGCACCCCGACTCTTAGCTCCTACGAGCAGTACTTC.

This clonotype was observed many times. The chain joins TRBV7-6 to TRBJ2-3; D not certain. This CDR3 has 16 amino acids. Trimming stripped 6 bases from V and 1 base from J, with 17 bases between. Germline V gene data show CDR1 as SGHVS and CDR2 as FNYEAQ. DNA for the CDR3: TGTGCCAGCAGTGCAAGACAAGGTCTCGGCACAGATACGCAGTATTTT. Encoded protein: CASSARQGLGTDTQYF. The full variable domain, completed using reference TRBV7-6 and TRBJ2-3, is GAGVSQSPRYKVTKRGQDVALRCDPISGHVSLYWYRQALGQGPEFLTYFNYEAQQDKSGLPNDRFSAERPEGSISTLTIQRTEQRDSAMYRCASSARQGLGTDTQYFGPGTRLTVL.

This clonotype was counted a single time. A read error may explain this, as a much larger clone is one base away. The genes are TRBV6-6 and TRBJ2-1; D is unclear. The V gene's germline CDR1 is MNHNY and CDR2 SVGAGI (reference sequence). Trimming stripped 2 bases from V and 3 bases from J, with 8 bases between. The CDR3 covers 14 residues. CDR3 DNA: TGTGCCAGCAGTTACGGACGGTACTACAATGAGCAGTTCTTC. Protein: CASSYGRYYNEQFF.